This passage covers 22 T cell receptor beta chains from one sample sequenced in a study of blood T cell repertoires in COVID-19. Sequencing used immunoSEQ multiplex PCR; TCRdb keeps in-frame clones, though not all of them. This sample has about 62,000 clones; roughly 80% occur once, and the top ten carry about 6.4%. Material: peripheral blood. These receptors originate from a woman between 50 and 59 years old with active or convalescent COVID-19.

V and J are TRBV5-1 and TRBJ2-7; D unresolved. The CDR3 is 14 amino acids. The ends were cut back, 0 bases at V and 2 bases at J, with 9 bases in the middle. Germline V gene sequence: CDR1 SGHRS, CDR2 YFSETQ. The CDR3 loop is CASSLGQRTYEQYF. CDR3 DNA sequence: TGCGCCAGCAGCTTGGGGCAGAGGACCTACGAGCAGTACTTC.

This chain connects TRBV28 to TRBJ1-2; 8 nucleotides line up with TRBD1. The germline V gene encodes CDR1 MDHEN and CDR2 SYDVKM. The junction had 11 bases not matched to a gene; V was cut back by 9 bases and J by 5 bases. This CDR3 comprises 14 residues. CDR3 region: CASRTRNRGYGYTF. CDR3 in DNA: TGTGCCAGTCGGACCCGGAACAGGGGGTATGGCTACACCTTC.

This chain links TRBV10-3 with TRBJ2-3; D might be TRBD2 (6 bases). The CDR3 consists of 17 residues. CDR1 and CDR2 (germline): ENHRY, SYGVKD. Trimming shortened V by 2 bases and J by 4 bases, and 19 bases separated the two germline ends. The DNA for the CDR3 is TGTGCCATCAGTGAGATCGGACGCGGGGACCAAGCAGATACGCAGTATTTT. Amino acid sequence: CAISEIGRGDQADTQYF.

The chain couples TRBV18 to TRBJ1-2; D not resolved. The CDR3 loop spans 15 amino acids. V lost 2 bases to trimming and J lost 6 bases, with 16 bases between them. CDR1 and CDR2 from the germline V gene are KGHSH and LQKENI. CDR3 sequence reads: CASSPGRGTIDGYTF. In DNA, the CDR3 is TGTGCCAGCTCACCAGGTCGGGGAACGATTGATGGCTACACCTTC.

The chain has TRBV14 and TRBJ1-1; the D gene is possibly TRBD1 (6 bases). V was trimmed by 6 bases and J by 3 bases, leaving 17 bases between them. The germline V gene encodes CDR1 SGHDN and CDR2 FVKESK. This CDR3 region has 15 residues. In DNA, the CDR3 is TGTGCCAGCAGTCGAAGGGGGTTGCAGGACACTGAAGCTTTCTTT. It codes for CASSRRGLQDTEAFF.

J is TRBJ2-1 and V is TRBV7-9; the D gene is possibly TRBD2 (6 bases). The germline V and J ends were trimmed by 5 bases and 6 bases, with 11 bases remaining between them. The CDR3 covers 13 residues. In germline, CDR1 is SEHNR, CDR2 FQNEAQ (reference sequence). The CDR3 loop reads CASSAGLANEQFF. CDR3 coding DNA: TGTGCCAGCAGCGCGGGACTGGCCAATGAGCAGTTCTTC.

This clone came up many times. V is TRBV10-1 and J is TRBJ2-1, with TRBD2 identical over 10 bases. Germline V gives CDR1 WNHNN, CDR2 SYGVQD (reference sequence). The CDR3 totals 15 residues. J gave up 3 bases and V 2 bases, and 1 base lay outside the gene matches. Here the CDR3 DNA reads TGCGCCAGCAGTGAGGGGACTAGCGACTACAATGAGCAGTTCTTC. The encoded protein is CASSEGTSDYNEQFF.

The chain combines TRBV6-1 with TRBJ1-2, with D possibly matching TRBD1 (5 bases). The germline V gene has CDR1 MNHNS and CDR2 SASEGT. Trimming removed 2 bases from V and 6 bases from J, with 7 bases in between. CDR3 length: 12 residues. The CDR3 DNA follows: TGTGCCAGCAGTGAAAGGGGTGATGGCTACACCTTC. As protein: CASSERGDGYTF.

This chain links TRBV7-3 with TRBJ2-2; D is unresolved. CDR1 is SGHTA, CDR2 FQGTGA, per germline. V lost 2 bases and J lost 1, with 5 bases in between. This CDR3 comprises 14 residues. The CDR3 DNA reads as TGTGCCAGCAGCTTAGGCAGGAACACCGGGGAGCTGTTTTTT. Its translation: CASSLGRNTGELFF. The full variable domain, in which reference TRBV7-3 and TRBJ2-2 provide the parts outside the CDR3, is GAGVSQTPSNKVTEKGKYVELRCDPISGHTALYWYRQSLGQGPEFLIYFQGTGAADDSGLPNDRFFAVRPEGSVSTLKIQRTERGDSAVYLCASSLGRNTGELFFGEGSRLTVL.

The rearrangement links TRBV7-3 to TRBJ2-1, with a weak D call TRBD2 (6 bases). Trimming left V 1 base short and J 2 bases short, with 12 bases between. Germline V gene data show CDR1 as SGHTA and CDR2 as FQGTGA. The CDR3 runs to 16 residues. The CDR3 coding sequence is TGTGCCAGCAGCTTAAGTCGGCTAGCGACCTACAATGAGCAGTTCTTC. It encodes CASSLSRLATYNEQFF.

V is TRBV19 and J is TRBJ2-7; the D gene is possibly TRBD1 (5 bases). CDR1 and CDR2 from the germline V gene are LNHDA and SQIVND (reference sequence). The CDR3 contains 13 residues. Deletions cut 3 bases from V and 2 bases from J, with 8 bases between. The CDR3 protein is CASSMGRAYEQYF. The DNA of the CDR3 is TGTGCCAGTAGTATGGGCAGGGCCTACGAGCAGTACTTC. Looking up the rest from reference TRBV19 and TRBJ2-7 gives the full variable domain: DGGITQSPKYLFRKEGQNVTLSCEQNLNHDAMYWYRQDPGQGLRLIYYSQIVNDFQKGDIAEGYSVSREKKESFPLTVTSAQKNPTAFYLCASSMGRAYEQYFGPGTRLTVT.

The chain carries TRBV11-1 and TRBJ2-7; 7 bases map to TRBD1. The junction had 10 bases not matched to a gene; V was cut back by 5 bases and J by 0 bases. The CDR3 has 16 amino acids. Germline CDR1 is SGHAT and CDR2 is FQDESV (reference sequence). CDR3 loop: CASSLRQGPISYEQYF. CDR3 nucleotides: TGTGCCAGCAGCCTTAGACAGGGCCCTATCTCCTACGAGCAGTACTTC.

The chain joins TRBV20-1 to TRBJ2-3; D might be TRBD2 (5 bases). Germline CDR1 reads DFQATT; CDR2 reads SNEGSKA (reference sequence). This CDR3 comprises 12 residues. V lost 3 bases, J lost 2 bases, and 6 bases lay in between. In nucleotides, the CDR3 is TGCAGTGCTAGTCGGGACACAGATACGCAGTATTTT. This codes for CSASRDTDTQYF.

This clone counts as medium-sized (0.01 to 0.1%). The chain recombines TRBV15 with TRBJ2-3; D is perhaps TRBD2 (6 bases). Germline CDR1 reads LNHNV; CDR2 reads YYDKDF (reference sequence). V was trimmed by 0 bases and J by 3 bases, leaving 16 bases between them. The CDR3 length is 17 residues. Here the CDR3 reads CATSRDSGGIGTDTQYF. The CDR3, as DNA: TGTGCCACCAGCAGAGATTCTGGAGGGATTGGGACAGATACGCAGTATTTT.

There are a few counts of this clone. V usage is TRBV29-1 and J usage is TRBJ1-2, with D possibly being TRBD1 (6 bases). V gave up 7 bases and J gave up 0 bases, with 12 bases separating them. This CDR3 has 13 residues. The V gene's germline CDR1 is SQVTM and CDR2 ANQGSEA. The CDR3 DNA follows: TGCAGCGGGGGGCCAGATCCTAACTATGGCTACACCTTC. Protein sequence: CSGGPDPNYGYTF.

The V and J genes are TRBV7-8 and TRBJ1-5; D may be TRBD1 (5 bases). CDR3 length: 17 residues. The V gene's germline CDR1 is SGHVS and CDR2 FQNEAQ. The ends were cut back, 2 bases at V and 2 bases at J, with 16 bases in the middle. Here the CDR3 DNA reads TGTGCCAGCAGCTTATTCGGGGGTCGTGGAGGCAATCAGCCCCAGCATTTT. It codes for CASSLFGGRGGNQPQHF. Based on the CDR3 plus reference TRBV7-8 and TRBJ1-5, the full variable domain is GAGVSQSPRYKVAKRGQDVALRCDPISGHVSLFWYQQALGQGPEFLTYFQNEAQLDKSGLPSDRFFAERPEGSVSTLKIQRTQQEDSAVYLCASSLFGGRGGNQPQHFGDGTRLSIL.

A few counts support this clone. The CDR3 loop reads CASSRPRAIEAFF. The CDR3 DNA reads TGTGCCAGCAGTCGACCGAGAGCGATTGAAGCTTTCTTT. The genes are TRBV6-2 or TRBV6-3 and TRBJ1-1, with unresolved D. V lost 5 bases, J lost 7 bases, and 14 bases lay in between. Germline loops: CDR1 MNHEY, CDR2 SVGEGT. This CDR3 spans 13 amino acids.

The chain employs TRBV3-1 (or the pseudogene TRBV3-2) and TRBJ1-3, with D hard to call. Trimming removed 4 bases from V and 6 bases from J, with 19 bases in between. In germline, CDR1 is LGHDT, CDR2 YNNKEL (reference sequence). The CDR3 runs to 16 residues. The CDR3 DNA reads as TGTGCCAGCAGCCCCCTCGGACTCGTATCACTAAACACCATATATTTT. Translating it yields CASSPLGLVSLNTIYF.

The chain recombines TRBV9 with TRBJ2-2; TRBD1 matches 7 bases. CDR1 is SGDLS and CDR2 is YYNGEE in the germline V gene. The CDR3 contains 16 residues. V trimming: 4 bases; J trimming: 5 bases; junction bases outside the gene matches: 11. The DNA for the CDR3 is TGTGCCAGCAGCCCTAGAACAGGGGAGAAAACCGGGGAGCTGTTTTTT. Its translation: CASSPRTGEKTGELFF.

In this sample, this clone turned up once. The gene calls are TRBV9 and TRBJ1-4; no clear D. Germline CDR1 reads SGDLS; CDR2 reads YYNGEE. The CDR3 is 15 residues long. V shed 4 bases and J shed 8 bases, with 18 bases lying between them. The CDR3 bases are TGTGCCAGCAGCTTAGGACCTAATAGCAGAGAAAAACTGTTTTTT. Protein product: CASSLGPNSREKLFF.

The CDR3 sequence is CASSFGQGVLGYTF. CDR3 bases: TGTGCCAGCAGCTTTGGACAGGGGGTTTTGGGCTACACCTTC. The chain couples TRBV7-2 to TRBJ1-2; TRBD1 aligns across 10 bases. CDR1 is SGHTA, CDR2 FQGNSA, per germline. There are 14 residues in the CDR3. The V segment lost 3 bases and the J segment 8 bases; nucleotides outside the gene matches: 6.

The rearrangement uses TRBV30 and TRBJ1-2; D is unresolved. Germline loops: CDR1 GTSNPN, CDR2 SVGIG (reference sequence). This CDR3 comprises 15 residues. V was clipped by 0 bases and J by 5 bases, with 16 bases between them. CDR3 residues: CAWSVNRQQSYGYTF. CDR3 in DNA: TGTGCCTGGAGTGTAAATCGGCAACAGAGTTATGGCTACACCTTC.